This passage covers 28 T cell receptor beta chains from one sample sequenced in a study of blood T cell repertoires in COVID-19. Data came from immunoSEQ multiplex PCR; TCRdb stores just in-frame clones and leaves some out. The table has some 70,000 clones, around 80% seen once. The sample consisted of peripheral blood. These receptors were taken from a man aged 50-60 years with COVID-19, enrolled during active disease.

The rearrangement links TRBV18 to TRBJ2-1; 11 bases are a match to TRBD1. V lost 3 bases and J lost 2; bases outside the gene matches: 0. This CDR3 is 15 amino acids long. Germline V gives CDR1 KGHSH, CDR2 LQKENI. The CDR3 DNA is TGTGCCAGCTCACCGGACAGGGGGCCCTACAATGAGCAGTTCTTC. Its protein product is CASSPDRGPYNEQFF.

This clone was seen a handful of times. The chain recombines TRBV5-1 with TRBJ2-5; 10 positions match TRBD2. The CDR3 runs 17 residues. V lost 0 bases, J lost 7 bases, and 12 bases stayed unmatched. CDR1 is SGHRS and CDR2 is YFSETQ in the germline V gene. The CDR3 coding sequence is TGCGCCAGCAGCTTGGTTTCGGCTAGCGGGAGTAGGCTGACCCAGTACTTC. This translates into CASSLVSASGSRLTQYF.

The CDR3 bases are TGCAGTGACCGGGACTTGTACGAGCAGTACTTC. This codes for CSDRDLYEQYF. The chain has TRBV20-1 and TRBJ2-7; tentative D call: TRBD2 (6 bases). This CDR3 has 11 amino acids. V lost 7 bases and J 4 bases, leaving 11 bases between the germline ends. Per the germline V gene, CDR1 is DFQATT and CDR2 is SNEGSKA (reference sequence).

The genes are TRBV6-5 and TRBJ1-5; TRBD1 is a possible D gene (5 bases). The CDR3 has 12 amino acids. Germline-derived CDR1 and CDR2 are MNHEY and SVGAGI. V was shortened by 7 bases and J by 7 bases, with 11 bases between the two germline ends. The CDR3, as DNA: TGTGCCAGCACTGGGGCAGGGCAGCCCCAGCATTTT. The encoded protein is CASTGAGQPQHF.

The rearrangement joins TRBV27 to TRBJ2-7; D gene unclear. Deletions cut 5 bases from V and 2 bases from J, with 7 bases between. The germline V gene has CDR1 MNHEY and CDR2 SMNVEV (reference sequence). The length of the CDR3 is 12 residues. The CDR3 is CASSGGAYEQYF. In DNA, the CDR3 is TGTGCCAGCAGTGGCGGTGCCTACGAGCAGTACTTC.

This chain connects TRBV30 to TRBJ2-2, with 7 bases identical to TRBD1. The germline V gene encodes CDR1 GTSNPN and CDR2 SVGIG (reference sequence). The CDR3 runs 15 residues. V trimming: 3 bases; J trimming: 4 bases; junction bases outside the gene matches: 8. In DNA, the CDR3 is TGTGCCTGGAGCGGTGTGGGACAGACCACCGGGGAGCTGTTTTTT. It specifies CAWSGVGQTTGELFF.

Only one count was recorded for this clone. The chain is built from TRBV11-2 and TRBJ2-7; perhaps TRBD2 as D (6 bases). CDR3 size: 14 residues. Trimming pared 5 bases from V and 1 base from J, leaving 12 bases between. In germline, CDR1 is SGHAT, CDR2 FQNNGV. The CDR3 DNA sequence: TGTGCCAGCAGCAAAGCGGAGGGGTCCTACGAGCAGTACTTC. Protein product: CASSKAEGSYEQYF.

This clone was seen only a few times. This chain links TRBV2 with TRBJ2-3; D gene uncertain. This CDR3 region has 14 residues. Deletions cut 4 bases from V and 1 base from J, with 9 bases between. The germline V gene has CDR1 SNHLY and CDR2 FYNNEI. In DNA, the CDR3 is TGTGCCAGCAGTGGGTCCTACCGCACAGATACGCAGTATTTT. This encodes CASSGSYRTDTQYF.

In DNA form, the CDR3 reads TGTGCCAGCAGCTTAATGTCTAGCGGGGTTGGAGGGTCCCAAGAGACCCAGTACTTC. Translated, it gives CASSLMSSGVGGSQETQYF. The J gene is TRBJ2-5, the V gene TRBV7-3, with 9 positions matching TRBD2. The V gene end was trimmed by 1 base and the J gene end by 1 base; junction bases not matched to a gene: 13. Germline values: CDR1 SGHTA, CDR2 FQGTGA. This CDR3 is built from 19 residues. The variable domain in full, with the rest retrieved from reference TRBV7-3 and TRBJ2-5, is GAGVSQTPSNKVTEKGKYVELRCDPISGHTALYWYRQSLGQGPEFLIYFQGTGAADDSGLPNDRFFAVRPEGSVSTLKIQRTERGDSAVYLCASSLMSSGVGGSQETQYFGPGTRLLVL.

The chain employs TRBV19 and TRBJ2-7; TRBD1 matches 11 bases. Unmatched junction bases numbered 9, after V lost 5 bases and J lost 6 bases. Germline V gene data show CDR1 as LNHDA and CDR2 as SQIVND (reference sequence). This CDR3 contains 15 residues. This CDR3 reads CASSLGQGAPGEQYF. In DNA, the CDR3 is TGTGCCAGTAGTCTTGGACAGGGGGCGCCGGGCGAGCAGTACTTC.

The chain carries TRBV18 and TRBJ2-2, with D possibly TRBD1 on 6 matching bases. CDR3 size: 13 residues. CDR1 is KGHSH and CDR2 is LQKENI in the germline V gene. Trimming left V 4 bases short and J 5 bases short, with 8 bases between. The CDR3 sequence is CASSLRGTGELFF. The DNA for the CDR3 is TGTGCCAGCTCACTCAGGGGAACCGGGGAGCTGTTTTTT.

The V gene is TRBV7-2, the J gene TRBJ2-1, with D perhaps TRBD2 (5 bases). The CDR3 sequence is 13 residues long. From germline, CDR1 is SGHTA and CDR2 FQGNSA. The V end lost 1 base, the J end lost 7 bases, and 8 bases lay between the germline ends. Here the CDR3 DNA reads TGTGCCAGCAGCTTAGTTCGGGGTAATGAGCAGTTCTTC. Its protein product is CASSLVRGNEQFF. The complete variable domain, with remaining parts taken from reference TRBV7-2 and TRBJ2-1, reads GAGVSQSPSNKVTEKGKDVELRCDPISGHTALYWYRQSLGQGLEFLIYFQGNSAPDKSGLPSDRFSAERTGGSVSTLTIQRTQQEDSAVYLCASSLVRGNEQFFGPGTRLTVL.

The gene calls are TRBV7-2 and TRBJ1-4, with D unclear. This CDR3 region has 15 residues. Looked up from germline, CDR1 is SGHTA and CDR2 is FQGNSA. The V gene lost 1 base and the J gene lost 8 bases, with 14 bases spanning the gap. The CDR3 DNA sequence: TGTGCCAGCAGCTTAGTCGGAGGGATGAGGGAAAAACTGTTTTTT. Translated, it gives CASSLVGGMREKLFF.

V and J are TRBV7-2 and TRBJ2-4; TRBD2 matches 7 bases. V lost 1 base to trimming and J lost 1 base; unmatched junction nucleotides: 7. There are 17 residues in the CDR3. Germline CDR1 reads SGHTA; CDR2 reads FQGNSA. CDR3 region: CASSLGGSWGAKNIQYF. DNA for the CDR3: TGTGCCAGCAGCTTAGGCGGGAGTTGGGGGGCCAAAAACATTCAGTACTTC.

A single count supports this clone. In DNA, the CDR3 is TGTGCCAGCAGTGGGGACAGTTATGGCTACACCTTC. It is translated as CASSGDSYGYTF. The chain uses TRBV2 and TRBJ1-2; 7 bases align to TRBD1. Per the germline V gene, CDR1 is SNHLY and CDR2 is FYNNEI. This CDR3 region has 12 residues. Trimming removed 4 bases from V and 5 bases from J; junction bases left unmatched: 1.

The J gene is TRBJ2-7, the V gene TRBV13, with 7 bases identical to TRBD1. J lost 1 base, V lost 1 base, and 4 bases had no gene match. The CDR3 is 15 amino acids. The germline CDR1 and CDR2 sequences are PRHDT and FYEKMQ (reference sequence). The CDR3 DNA sequence: TGTGCCAGCAGCTTAGAGGGGGCCAAATCCTACGAGCAGTACTTC. It translates to CASSLEGAKSYEQYF.

This clone showed up just once. V usage is TRBV6-2 or TRBV6-3 and J usage is TRBJ1-6; 8 bases map to TRBD1. The V gene end was trimmed by 2 bases and the J gene end by 11 bases; junction bases not matched to a gene: 5. Germline assignment: CDR1 MNHEY and CDR2 SVGEGT. The CDR3 contains 14 residues. The CDR3 region is CASSYGQGGTPLHF. The CDR3 region has the DNA TGTGCCAGCAGTTACGGACAGGGAGGTACACCCCTCCACTTT.

The chain has TRBV6-6 and TRBJ2-3; 7 bases line up with TRBD2. The trim removed 0 bases at V and 5 bases at J, leaving 5 bases unmatched. CDR1 MNHNY and CDR2 SVGAGI come from the germline V gene (reference sequence). This CDR3 has 15 residues. The CDR3 spells CASSYSVGRGDTQYF. The CDR3 region has the DNA TGTGCCAGCAGTTACTCAGTAGGGAGGGGAGATACGCAGTATTTT.

The V and J genes are TRBV27 and TRBJ2-7; the match to TRBD2 covers 7 bases. This CDR3 spans 14 amino acids. Looked up from germline, CDR1 is MNHEY and CDR2 is SMNVEV (reference sequence). V lost 6 bases and J lost 0; bases outside the gene matches: 5. The CDR3 here is CASRLTSNSYEQYF. The CDR3 DNA sequence: TGTGCCAGCAGGTTGACTAGCAACTCCTACGAGCAGTACTTC.

The chain carries TRBV9 and TRBJ1-1, with a tentative D call TRBD1 (5 bases). This CDR3 comprises 16 residues. Germline lookup yields CDR1 SGDLS and CDR2 YYNGEE. Trimming cost V 0 bases and J 4 bases, with 16 bases left between them. The CDR3 here is CASSVGVRGSVTEAFF. The CDR3 DNA reads TGTGCCAGCAGCGTAGGGGTTAGGGGATCGGTCACTGAAGCTTTCTTT.

V usage is TRBV5-8 and J usage is TRBJ2-7, with D perhaps matching TRBD1 (5 bases). This CDR3 has 14 amino acids. Trimming shortened V by 4 bases and J by 2 bases, and 13 bases separated the two germline ends. Germline CDR1 is SGHTS and CDR2 is YDEGEE. The CDR3 bases are TGTGCCAGCAGCCGAGCGACAGTCACCTACGAGCAGTACTTC. This gives the protein CASSRATVTYEQYF.

This rearrangement joins TRBV9 to TRBJ2-7; 12 nucleotides align to TRBD2. Trimming cost V 3 bases and J 4 bases; bases outside gene matches: 2. This CDR3 comprises 14 residues. Germline loops: CDR1 SGDLS, CDR2 YYNGEE. The CDR3 is CASSDGTSGYEQYF. The CDR3 DNA follows: TGTGCCAGCAGCGACGGGACTAGCGGGTACGAGCAGTACTTC.

The chain has TRBV7-9 and TRBJ1-2; the D gene is possibly TRBD1 (6 bases). V was shortened by 5 bases and J by 2 bases, with 9 bases between the two germline ends. This CDR3 is 13 amino acids long. The V gene's germline CDR1 is SEHNR and CDR2 FQNEAQ (reference sequence). The chain's CDR3 is CASSTDRNYGYTF. CDR3 sequence (DNA): TGTGCCAGCAGCACAGACAGGAACTATGGCTACACCTTC.

The J gene is TRBJ2-3, the V gene TRBV30; 11 nucleotides match TRBD2. The V gene end was trimmed by 7 bases and the J gene end by 4 bases; junction bases not matched to a gene: 7. The germline CDR1 and CDR2 sequences are GTSNPN and SVGIG (reference sequence). The CDR3 covers 14 residues. The CDR3 DNA sequence: TGTGCCTCCCGACTAGCGGGGTCGCCAGATACGCAGTATTTT. Encoded protein: CASRLAGSPDTQYF.

The chain links TRBV5-6 to TRBJ1-4, with 8 bases lining up with TRBD1. Trimming removed 1 base from V and 7 bases from J; junction bases left unmatched: 6. Germline-derived CDR1 and CDR2 are SGHDT and YYEEEE. This CDR3 has 15 amino acids. CDR3 sequence (DNA): TGTGCCAGCAGCTTGTGGGTGACAGGGGTTGAAAAACTGTTTTTT. Its protein product is CASSLWVTGVEKLFF.

The gene calls are TRBV28 and TRBJ2-7; no reliable D call. V lost 5 bases and J 3 bases, leaving 14 bases between the germline ends. CDR1 and CDR2 (germline): MDHEN, SYDVKM. The CDR3 has 14 amino acids. As DNA, the CDR3 is TGTGCCAGCAGTCGACCGGAGAGAAACTACGAGCAGTACTTC. Translating gives CASSRPERNYEQYF.

The rearrangement joins TRBV10-3 to TRBJ2-7; the D gene is possibly TRBD2 (5 bases). This CDR3 has 12 amino acids. Trimming took 5 bases from V and 2 from J, leaving 7 bases between them. The germline gives CDR1 ENHRY, CDR2 SYGVKD. CDR3 bases: TGTGCCATCAGTACCGGGACCTACGAGCAGTACTTC. It encodes CAISTGTYEQYF.

The chain combines TRBV19 with TRBJ2-6, with 8 positions matching TRBD1. J was trimmed by 0 bases and V by 6 bases; bases with no gene match: 10. The CDR3 is made up of 18 amino acids. Germline V gives CDR1 LNHDA, CDR2 SQIVND (reference sequence). DNA of the CDR3: TGTGCCAGTAGCCGTTTGGGCACAGGGGGCTCTGGGGCCAACGTCCTGACTTTC. It specifies CASSRLGTGGSGANVLTF.